These 20 T cell receptor beta chains were sequenced from one sample in a study of CD8 T cells in ankylosing spondylitis. For these receptors, no antigen is known. From the 5' RACE reads, TCRdb called clonotypes with MiXCR, one entry per CDR3 protein. The repertoire has hundreds of thousands of distinct CDR3 sequences, about 11% of them found once; the top ten carry 0.51%. Whole-study findings and limits: Among TCR beta sequences, a motif of eight or nine highly homologous variants appeared characteristic of ankylosing spondylitis blood.

Material: blood, either unsorted or a sorted T cell fraction (not recorded which). These receptors originate from a male donor with ankylosing spondylitis.

This clonotype has only a few counts. The V and J genes are TRBV27 and TRBJ1-2; 9 bases map to TRBD1. J was trimmed by 6 bases and V by 5 bases; bases with no gene match: 4. CDR3 size: 13 residues. Germline V gene data show CDR1 as MNHEY and CDR2 as SMNVEV (reference sequence). The CDR3 reads CASSGQGKDGYTF. The CDR3 DNA reads as TGTGCCAGCAGTGGACAGGGGAAAGATGGCTACACCTTC.

This clonotype was recorded many times. The chain joins TRBV20-1 to TRBJ2-5; D is possibly TRBD2 (6 bases). The germline V gene encodes CDR1 DFQATT and CDR2 SNEGSKA (reference sequence). V was pared by 0 bases and J by 2 bases, with 10 bases between. The CDR3 loop spans 14 amino acids. The CDR3 loop is CSARDVGGQETQYF. Here the CDR3 DNA reads TGCAGTGCTAGAGATGTTGGAGGGCAAGAGACCCAGTACTTC.

This clonotype was picked up many times. V gene TRBV20-1 combines with J gene TRBJ1-1; D unclear. The germline gives CDR1 DFQATT, CDR2 SNEGSKA (reference sequence). V lost 6 bases and J lost 8, with 22 bases in between. The CDR3 runs to 14 residues. CDR3 in amino acids: CSAERYESVREAFF. The CDR3 bases are TGCAGTGCCGAACGCTACGAATCAGTTAGAGAAGCTTTCTTT.

This clonotype was counted only a few times. The rearrangement joins TRBV10-3 to TRBJ2-5; TRBD1 matches at 8 bases. This CDR3 spans 15 amino acids. Germline CDR1 and CDR2: ENHRY and SYGVKD. Trimming cost V 4 bases and J 4 bases; bases outside gene matches: 8. The CDR3 nucleotides are TGTGCCATCAGTGGCCAGGACAGGGTGTTAGAGACCCAGTACTTC. Protein sequence: CAISGQDRVLETQYF.

V and J are TRBV6-6 and TRBJ2-7, with D possibly TRBD2 on 6 matching bases. The CDR3 covers 12 residues. Germline CDR1 reads MNHNY; CDR2 reads SVGAGI (reference sequence). With 3 bases removed from V and 6 bases from J, the gap between germline ends came to 9 bases. In DNA, the CDR3 is TGTGCCAGCAGTTATGGGGGAGGCGAGCAGTACTTC. This gives the protein CASSYGGGEQYF.

Only a few counts were recorded for this clonotype. This chain joins TRBV20-1 and TRBJ1-1, with a weak D call TRBD1 (5 bases). The CDR3 has 14 residues. V was trimmed by 7 bases and J by 1 base, leaving 16 bases between them. CDR1 is DFQATT and CDR2 is SNEGSKA in the germline V gene (reference sequence). As DNA, the CDR3 is TGCAGTGGGGCGGTCGGGGCTGGGAACACTGAAGCTTTCTTT. As protein: CSGAVGAGNTEAFF.

This clonotype was counted between two and nine times. The chain has TRBV3-1 and TRBJ1-2; D may be TRBD1 (5 bases). CDR1 and CDR2 from the germline V gene are LGHDT and YNNKEL (reference sequence). Trimming took 1 base from V and 7 from J, leaving 13 bases between them. The CDR3 covers 14 residues. DNA for the CDR3: TGTGCCAGCAGCCAAGTCGGGGGTCTCCTTGGCTACACCTTC. Its translation: CASSQVGGLLGYTF.

This clonotype was counted only a few times. The chain employs TRBV12-3 or TRBV12-4 and TRBJ1-4; perhaps TRBD1 as D (6 bases). This CDR3 comprises 14 residues. Deletions cut 7 bases from V and 4 bases from J, with 13 bases between. The CDR3 region is CASTIRGGNEKLFF. Written as DNA, the CDR3 is TGTGCCAGCACCATCAGAGGGGGTAATGAAAAACTGTTTTTT.

This clonotype was detected only a few times. The genes are TRBV5-4 and TRBJ2-1; the match to TRBD1 covers 9 bases. J gave up 2 bases and V 4 bases, and 4 bases lay outside the gene matches. From germline, CDR1 is SGHNT and CDR2 YYREEE (reference sequence). This CDR3 comprises 15 residues. The CDR3 sequence is CASSLRDRAYNEQFF. The CDR3 DNA sequence: TGTGCCAGCAGCCTCCGGGACAGGGCCTACAATGAGCAGTTCTTC.

This clonotype was seen many times. The chain combines TRBV7-2 with TRBJ2-1; either TRBD1 or TRBD2 may supply D (5 bases each). Deletions cut 4 bases from V and 3 bases from J, with 10 bases between. CDR1 SGHTA and CDR2 FQGNSA come from the germline V gene. The CDR3 runs 14 residues. The CDR3 DNA is TGTGCCAGCAGCTCATGGGACGTCTACAATGAGCAGTTCTTC. It codes for CASSSWDVYNEQFF.

V usage is TRBV20-1 and J usage is TRBJ1-1, with D unclear. Germline CDR1 DFQATT, CDR2 SNEGSKA (reference sequence). Trimming shortened V by 6 bases and J by 1 base, and 18 bases separated the two germline ends. The CDR3 runs 15 residues. CDR3 protein: CSATTPWTANTEAFF. Written as DNA, the CDR3 is TGCAGTGCGACAACTCCCTGGACTGCGAACACTGAAGCTTTCTTT.

This clonotype was counted ten times or more. V usage is TRBV29-1 and J usage is TRBJ2-7, with 9 bases lining up with TRBD1. CDR1 and CDR2 (germline): SQVTM, ANQGSEA. The CDR3 is 13 amino acids. J gave up 0 bases and V 5 bases, and 2 bases lay outside the gene matches. The CDR3 spells CSVWDRDSYEQYF. CDR3 nucleotide sequence: TGCAGCGTTTGGGACAGGGACTCCTACGAGCAGTACTTC.

At least ten counts were recorded for this clonotype. V usage is TRBV5-1 and J usage is TRBJ1-1, with D perhaps matching TRBD1 (5 bases). The CDR3 sequence is 14 residues long. With 1 base removed from V and 3 bases from J, the gap between germline ends came to 10 bases. Germline assignment: CDR1 SGHRS and CDR2 YFSETQ. The CDR3 DNA is TGCGCCAGCAGCTTGCCCAGGGAATACACTGAAGCTTTCTTT. Residues: CASSLPREYTEAFF.

The chain couples TRBV20-1 to TRBJ2-5; D is undetermined. V was clipped by 4 bases and J by 5 bases, with 20 bases between them. The CDR3 runs 15 residues. From germline, CDR1 is DFQATT and CDR2 SNEGSKA (reference sequence). CDR3 loop: CSAISGFSVMETQYF. In nucleotides, the CDR3 is TGCAGTGCTATTTCGGGTTTTTCTGTAATGGAGACCCAGTACTTC.

The V and J genes are TRBV2 and TRBJ1-6, with unresolved D. The germline CDR1 and CDR2 sequences are SNHLY and FYNNEI. This CDR3 comprises 15 residues. Trimming pared 4 bases from V and 6 bases from J, leaving 13 bases between. CDR3 amino acids: CASSGTAGPNSPLHF. CDR3 sequence (DNA): TGTGCCAGCAGTGGGACCGCCGGACCTAATTCACCCCTCCACTTT.

The chain combines TRBV7-2 with TRBJ2-7, with D perhaps matching TRBD1 (7 bases). Germline V gene data show CDR1 as SGHTA and CDR2 as FQGNSA. The V end lost 4 bases, the J end lost 4 bases, and 14 bases lay between the germline ends. This CDR3 has 14 amino acids. The CDR3 spells CASSYNSGGYEQYF. The CDR3 DNA reads as TGTGCCAGCAGCTACAACTCAGGGGGGTACGAGCAGTACTTC.

The J gene is TRBJ2-1, the V gene TRBV20-1, with 8 positions matching TRBD1. Trimming at V came to 6 bases and at J to 9 bases, leaving 10 bases not matched to a gene. The CDR3 loop spans 13 amino acids. Per the germline V gene, CDR1 is DFQATT and CDR2 is SNEGSKA (reference sequence). This CDR3 reads CSAPRAGGSEQFF. CDR3 DNA sequence: TGCAGTGCCCCTCGGGCAGGGGGCTCTGAGCAGTTCTTC.

This clonotype was observed at least ten times. V is TRBV7-2 and J is TRBJ2-3, with D perhaps matching TRBD2 (5 bases). V lost 6 bases and J lost 2, with 12 bases in between. Germline CDR1 SGHTA, CDR2 FQGNSA. The CDR3 sequence is 14 residues long. The CDR3 here is CASSPRLSTDTQYF. The CDR3 DNA sequence: TGTGCCAGCAGTCCCCGACTATCCACAGATACGCAGTATTTT.

This clonotype was seen ten or more times. The J gene is TRBJ2-7, the V gene TRBV6-5, with 7 bases matching TRBD1. This CDR3 comprises 15 residues. V lost 2 bases to trimming and J lost 5 bases; unmatched junction nucleotides: 9. Germline V gives CDR1 MNHEY, CDR2 SVGAGI. CDR3 sequence reads: CASSYTTGSRHEQYF. The DNA of the CDR3 is TGTGCCAGCAGTTACACGACAGGGTCACGCCACGAGCAGTACTTC.

This clonotype was seen a handful of times. This chain uses TRBV14 with TRBJ2-3; 7 bases match TRBD2. Germline-derived CDR1 and CDR2 are SGHDN and FVKESK. The CDR3 extends over 17 amino acids. V lost 0 bases and J lost 2; bases outside the gene matches: 8. CDR3 bases: TGTGCCAGCAGCCAAGATGCACTAGCGCGATACACAGATACGCAGTATTTT. It yields the protein CASSQDALARYTDTQYF.